Listed here are 32 T cell receptor beta chains from one sample, sequenced in a study of monozygotic twins with inflammatory bowel disease (dated by TCRdb to the late 2010s). The receptor library was made with 5' RACE. TCRdb names Illumina HiSeq 2500 as the instrument used. TCRdb reprocessed the public reads and reports one entry per CDR3 protein sequence, without DNA. The table for this sample records around 410,000 distinct CDR3 sequences. The top ten clones comprise under 3% of the sample. The sequenced material came from blood. The receptors were gathered from a human donor with ulcerative colitis or Crohn's disease, or a healthy co-twin of an affected twin (not recorded which).

This chain links TRBV7-8 with TRBJ2-5; the TRBD1 assignment by TCRdb is unverifiable without DNA. The germline V gene has CDR1 SGHVS and CDR2 FQNEAQ. The CDR3 consists of 15 residues. CDR3 residues: CASIESYGQQETQYF.

CDR3 residues: CSAQILTGGTEAFF. The chain combines TRBV20-1 with TRBJ1-1; TCRdb picks TRBD1, but there is no DNA to check that call. This CDR3 region has 14 residues. Germline CDR1 reads DFQATT; CDR2 reads SNEGSKA (reference sequence).

V and J are TRBV5-4 and TRBJ2-3; the TRBD2 assignment by TCRdb is unverifiable without DNA. Germline assignment: CDR1 SGHNT and CDR2 YYREEE (reference sequence). This CDR3 has 16 amino acids. The CDR3 here is CATSHGGAVGTDTQYF.

The rearrangement joins TRBV5-6 to TRBJ1-1. The CDR3 is 13 residues long. CDR1 is SGHDT, CDR2 YYEEEE, per germline. The CDR3 here is CASSLAGRHEAFF. The whole variable domain, remainder taken from reference TRBV5-6 and TRBJ1-1, is DAGVTQSPTHLIKTRGQQVTLRCSPKSGHDTVSWYQQALGQGPQFIFQYYEEEERQRGNFPDRFSGHQFPNYSSELNVNALLLGDSALYLCASSLAGRHEAFFGQGTRLTVV.

The chain joins TRBV1 to TRBJ2-3; TCRdb picks TRBD2, but there is no DNA to check that call. TRBV1 has pseudogene status. CDR3 length: 16 amino acids. The CDR3 protein is CTSSLRGGPSTDTQYF.

The V gene is TRBV20-1, the J gene TRBJ2-5; TCRdb's D gene call, TRBD1, goes unchecked for lack of DNA. The CDR3 is made up of 15 amino acids. Germline CDR1 DFQATT, CDR2 SNEGSKA (reference sequence). The CDR3 reads CSASPRPGQRETQYF.

The rearrangement joins TRBV2 to TRBJ2-2; the TCRdb call, TRBD2, lacks DNA for checking. The CDR3 loop spans 14 amino acids. CDR1 SNHLY and CDR2 FYNNEI come from the germline V gene. CDR3 sequence reads: CASIPRGGTGELFF.

V is TRBV6-6 and J is TRBJ2-5; TCRdb returns TRBD1, unconfirmable since there is no DNA. The CDR3 sequence is 14 residues long. The V gene's germline CDR1 is MNHNY and CDR2 SVGAGI (reference sequence). The CDR3 loop is CASSSDQGQETQYF.

The V call is TRBV24-1, the J call TRBJ2-5; TCRdb's D gene call, TRBD1, goes unchecked for lack of DNA. Germline loops: CDR1 KGHDR, CDR2 SFDVKD. The CDR3 has 18 residues. The CDR3 sequence is CATSDLTSGQGGDETQYF.

The J gene is TRBJ1-6, the V gene TRBV14; the TRBD1 assignment by TCRdb is unverifiable without DNA. The CDR3 consists of 15 residues. CDR1 is SGHDN and CDR2 is FVKESK in the germline V gene. This CDR3 reads CASSQDPQGKSPLHF.

V and J are TRBV5-1 and TRBJ2-2; TCRdb's D gene call, TRBD1, goes unchecked for lack of DNA. This CDR3 has 15 residues. Germline CDR1 and CDR2: SGHRS and YFSETQ. CDR3: CASSLPRGTTGELFF.

The chain couples TRBV28 to TRBJ2-7. The length of the CDR3 is 11 residues. Germline V gene data show CDR1 as MDHEN and CDR2 as SYDVKM. CDR3 residues: CASTLAHEQYF.

This chain uses TRBV10-3 with TRBJ1-2; TCRdb's D call, TRBD1, is unchecked because there is no DNA. This CDR3 has 14 amino acids. Germline V gene sequence: CDR1 ENHRY, CDR2 SYGVKD. The CDR3 is CAISGGGGLYGYTF.

V usage is TRBV24-1 and J usage is TRBJ2-1; without DNA, the TCRdb call of TRBD2 cannot be checked. CDR3 length equals 16 residues. Germline loops: CDR1 KGHDR, CDR2 SFDVKD. CDR3 region: CATSDPGTSGGNEQFF.

V and J are TRBV28 and TRBJ2-1. CDR3 size: 14 residues. Per germline, CDR1 MDHEN and CDR2 SYDVKM. CDR3 amino acids: CASTPNNDYNEQFF.

V gene TRBV6-1 combines with J gene TRBJ2-2; absent DNA, TCRdb's TRBD2 call cannot be checked. The CDR3 length is 13 residues. In germline, CDR1 is MNHNS, CDR2 SASEGT. This chain's CDR3 is CASSGLGSGELFF.

The CDR3 reads CASRSGGPAETQYF. The chain joins TRBV5-1 to TRBJ2-5; TCRdb reports TRBD2, a call that lacks DNA to check it against. Per germline, CDR1 SGHRS and CDR2 YFSETQ. This CDR3 comprises 14 residues. Complete variable domain (other parts from reference TRBV5-1 and TRBJ2-5): KAGVTQTPRYLIKTRGQQVTLSCSPISGHRSVSWYQQTPGQGLQFLFEYFSETQRNKGNFPGRFSGRQFSNSRSEMNVSTLELGDSALYLCASRSGGPAETQYFGPGTRLLVL.

This chain joins TRBV20-1 and TRBJ1-4; no DNA is available, so the TRBD1 call from TCRdb remains unchecked. From germline, CDR1 is DFQATT and CDR2 SNEGSKA (reference sequence). This CDR3 comprises 16 residues. CDR3 in amino acids: CSARDRAGGWNEKLFF.

The chain uses TRBV7-3 and TRBJ2-5; without DNA, the TCRdb call of TRBD2 cannot be checked. Germline-derived CDR1 and CDR2 are SGHTA and FQGTGA. There are 14 residues in the CDR3. The CDR3 protein is CVSSLSGSGETQYF.

J is TRBJ2-5 and V is TRBV6-6. Germline assignment: CDR1 MNHNY and CDR2 SVGAGI (reference sequence). CDR3 length: 12 amino acids. The CDR3 spells CASSYDGETQYF.

The V and J genes are TRBV6-2 or TRBV6-3 and TRBJ2-2. CDR1 is MNHEY and CDR2 is SVGEGT in the germline V gene. The CDR3 is 14 amino acids. Here the CDR3 reads CASSYFLQSGELFF.

V and J are TRBV7-2 and TRBJ1-5. CDR1 is SGHTA, CDR2 FQGNSA, per germline. The CDR3 is made up of 13 amino acids. The chain's CDR3 is CASSASVWTPQHF.

This sequence joins TRBV7-8 and TRBJ1-6; the TCRdb call, TRBD1, lacks DNA for checking. Per germline, CDR1 SGHVS and CDR2 FQNEAQ. The CDR3 length is 15 residues. The CDR3 reads CASSSSGLYNSPLHF.

The chain uses TRBV25-1 and TRBJ1-6; TCRdb's assignment of TRBD1 cannot be checked, as there is no DNA. Germline V gene data show CDR1 as MGHDK and CDR2 as SYGVNS. The CDR3 is made up of 18 amino acids. Here the CDR3 reads CASTSSGLRGRRDSPLHF.

The V and J genes are TRBV28 and TRBJ2-7; the TRBD1 assignment by TCRdb is unverifiable without DNA. CDR3 length: 14 residues. Germline-derived CDR1 and CDR2 are MDHEN and SYDVKM. CDR3 sequence reads: CASSQGTGLIEQYF.

The chain is built from TRBV14 and TRBJ2-1; TCRdb picks TRBD1, but there is no DNA to check that call. The CDR3 length is 14 residues. Looked up from germline, CDR1 is SGHDN and CDR2 is FVKESK. CDR3 in amino acids: CASTPGPTPNEQFF.

The chain has TRBV12-3 or TRBV12-4 and TRBJ2-5; without DNA, the TCRdb call of TRBD1 cannot be checked. CDR3 length: 12 residues. The CDR3: CASSPRAETQYF.

The rearrangement links TRBV29-1 to TRBJ1-4; TCRdb proposes TRBD1, but this gene call is untestable without DNA. This CDR3 region has 13 residues. Germline V gives CDR1 SQVTM, CDR2 ANQGSEA. This chain's CDR3 is CSVEQGSREKLFF. The variable domain in full, with the rest retrieved from reference TRBV29-1 and TRBJ1-4, is SAVISQKPSRDICQRGTSLTIQCQVDSQVTMMFWYRQQPGQSLTLIATANQGSEATYESGFVIDKFPISRPNLTFSTLTVSNMSPEDSSIYLCSVEQGSREKLFFGSGTQLSVL.

This sequence joins TRBV29-1 and TRBJ1-2. The CDR3 length is 14 residues. Germline loops: CDR1 SQVTM, CDR2 ANQGSEA. The CDR3 protein is CSVEEPDGFYGYTF.

V and J are TRBV27 and TRBJ2-3. The germline CDR1 and CDR2 sequences are MNHEY and SMNVEV (reference sequence). This CDR3 region has 13 residues. The CDR3 here is CASRLAGVDTQYF.

The gene calls are TRBV11-2 and TRBJ1-2; the TRBD1 assignment by TCRdb is unverifiable without DNA. The CDR3 runs to 15 residues. The germline CDR1 and CDR2 sequences are SGHAT and FQNNGV. This chain's CDR3 is CASSLTTSPVHGYTF.

The rearrangement uses TRBV20-1 and TRBJ2-7; the TCRdb call, TRBD2, lacks DNA for checking. The CDR3 is made up of 14 amino acids. Germline CDR1 DFQATT, CDR2 SNEGSKA (reference sequence). This CDR3 is CSARTSGELYEQYF.